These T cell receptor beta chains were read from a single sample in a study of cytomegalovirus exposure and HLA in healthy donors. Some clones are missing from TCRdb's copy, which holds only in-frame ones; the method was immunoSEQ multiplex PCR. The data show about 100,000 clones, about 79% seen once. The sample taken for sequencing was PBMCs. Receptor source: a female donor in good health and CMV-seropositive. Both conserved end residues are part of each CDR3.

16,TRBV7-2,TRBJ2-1,CASSLDGGASYNEQFF
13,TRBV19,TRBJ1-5,CASSPSNLQPQHF
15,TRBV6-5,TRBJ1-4,CASSYSGRGWEKLFF
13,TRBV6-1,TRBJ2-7,CASSEIGYYEQYF
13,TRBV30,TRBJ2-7,CAWAGDRSYEQYF
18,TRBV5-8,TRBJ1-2,CASSLDLGAPGPNYGYTF
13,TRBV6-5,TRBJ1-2,CASSSTPSYGYTF
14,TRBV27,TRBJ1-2,CASSYSGVKYGYTF
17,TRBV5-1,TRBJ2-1,CASSLTARRGGYNEQFF
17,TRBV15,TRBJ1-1,CATSDIRTGVQNTEAFF
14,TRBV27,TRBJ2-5,CASSLSRGGETQYF
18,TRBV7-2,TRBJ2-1,CASSLALGQTSSYNEQFF
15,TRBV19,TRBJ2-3,CASSPGGGPGDTQYF
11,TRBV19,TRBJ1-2,CATYANYGYTF
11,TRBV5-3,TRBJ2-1,CARSLKPEQFF
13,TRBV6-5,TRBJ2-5,CATNSGLGETQYF
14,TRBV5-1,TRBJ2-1,CASGPGQPPNEQFF
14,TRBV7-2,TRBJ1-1,CASSPYKQGPEAFF
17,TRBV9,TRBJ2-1,CASSVLSGRELGDEQFF
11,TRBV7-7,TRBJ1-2,CASSLGQGHTF
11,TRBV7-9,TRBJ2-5,CASSSGETQYF
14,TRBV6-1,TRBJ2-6,CASTTGAGANVLTF
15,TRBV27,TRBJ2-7,CASSVGGGGSYEQYF
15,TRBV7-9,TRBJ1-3,CASSPQGFSGNTIYF
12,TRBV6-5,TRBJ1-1,CASGLPHTEAFF
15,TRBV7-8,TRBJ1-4,CASSPRGQTNEKLFF
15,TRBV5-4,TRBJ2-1,CASSPRRGRADEQFF
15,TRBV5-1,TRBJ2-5,CASSLVAGFQETQYF
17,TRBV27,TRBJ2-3,CASSIGLALRGTDTQYF
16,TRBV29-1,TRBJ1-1,CSVVDPSGQMNTEAFF
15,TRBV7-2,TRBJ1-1,CASSLDRGPRTEAFF